Detailed here is one T cell receptor (beta chain). Its matching antigen is unknown. The data were taken from a study of cytomegalovirus exposure and HLA in healthy donors. Whole-study findings and limits: As immune exposure information, only CMV serostatus was available.

V lost 0 bases to trimming and J lost 4 bases; unmatched junction nucleotides: 3. The V gene's germline CDR1 is SGHRS and CDR2 YFSETQ. There are 17 residues in the CDR3. The PCR ran on 60 Vbeta and 13 Jbeta primers. Profiled with immunoSEQ multiplex PCR; TCRdb holds only in-frame clones, not every one. The sample shows about 170,000 clones, approximately 79% of them seen only once. The J gene is TRBJ2-5, the V gene TRBV5-1; TRBD2 agrees at 16 bases. Sequences were obtained from PBMCs. The sequence was obtained from a male donor in good health and CMV-seronegative. The CDR3 nucleotides read TGCGCCAGCAGCTTGGAGGGACTAGCGGGGGGGACAGAGACCCAGTACTTC. Amino acid sequence: CASSLEGLAGGTETQYF.